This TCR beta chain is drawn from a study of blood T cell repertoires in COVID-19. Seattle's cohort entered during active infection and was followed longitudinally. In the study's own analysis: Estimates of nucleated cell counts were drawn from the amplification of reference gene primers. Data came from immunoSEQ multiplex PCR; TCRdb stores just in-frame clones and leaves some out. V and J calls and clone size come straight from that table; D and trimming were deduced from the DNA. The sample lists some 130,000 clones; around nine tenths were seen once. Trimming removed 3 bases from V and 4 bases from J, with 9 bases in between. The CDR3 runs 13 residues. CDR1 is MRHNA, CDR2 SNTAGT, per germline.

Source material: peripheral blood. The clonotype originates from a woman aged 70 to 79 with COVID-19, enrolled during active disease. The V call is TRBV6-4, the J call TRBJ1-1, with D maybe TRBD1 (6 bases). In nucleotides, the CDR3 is TGTGCCAGCAGTGAAAACAGGGCCACTGAAGCTTTCTTT. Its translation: CASSENRATEAFF.